One TCR beta chain is described in this entry. Its target antigen remains unknown. No much larger clone is present one base from it, and per-base qualities are unavailable. Including the terminal cysteine and phenylalanine, the CDR3 comprises 15 residues. The entry retains the CDR3 DNA only, 45 bases that are in frame from base 1. Taken from the germline V gene (reference sequence), the CDR1 and CDR2 loops are LGHDT and YNNKEL. Trimming at the junction amounts to 0 bases on V and 2 bases on J, and the germline ends lie 8 bases apart. This sample is drawn from a study of blood T cell repertoires in COVID-19 (dated by TCRdb to the early 2020s). For the study in its entirety: Samples from collaborators originated in the United States, Italy and Spain and spanned both the acute and convalescent phases of COVID-19. The prospective study material was composed of cDNA or gDNA derived from T cells, B-cell-depleted T cells, or PBMCs. Subjects who had been exposed to COVID-19, were actively infected with it, or had recovered from it provided the deeply sampled blood TCRbeta repertoires that made up the dataset. A freely available public database, intended as a resource for researchers studying the immune response to SARS-CoV-2, is where the repertoires were released. Samples were obtained from the ongoing ImmuneRACE study (first 160 participants) and from some 1,300 subjects provided by 6 global collaborators. A de-identified subject ID, COVID-19 status, age in years and sex were almost always included in the sample metadata. Where available, HLA class I and class II types were obtained from metadata supplied by the sample provider rather than from assay-based typing.

Each collaborating institution followed its own protocols to collect whole blood in K2EDTA tubes. For TCRbeta analysis, collaborators shipped samples as frozen whole blood, isolated PBMCs, or DNA extracted from either of those sample types. On the study overall, not on this receptor specifically: How much clinical and demographic metadata was included differed by source and by participant, and the metadata was provided uncurated.

TCRbeta CDR3 regions were amplified from genomic DNA by means of the immunoSEQ Assay, a bias-controlled multiplex PCR. The study's own analysis went as follows. Within the assay, amplification of reference gene primers was used to estimate how many nucleated cells each sample contained. To quantify the absolute abundance of each unique TCRbeta CDR3 rearrangement, sequence reads were collapsed and filtered. For each sample, productive Simpson clonality was calculated as the square root of Simpson's diversity index over productive rearrangements. The table comes from immuneACCESS by way of TCRdb, which keeps in-frame sequences with V and J called. Part of the clones is missing from these tables; in studies checked, under half for an unresolved V gene and the rest for unknown reasons. That table gives V, J and clone size, and the DNA gave D and trimming. The sample table lists over 200,000 clones, about 86% of them with a count of one. Clones ranked in the top ten supply around 6% of the sample.

Recombination connected TRBV3-1 (or the pseudogene TRBV3-2) to TRBJ2-1, with the D gene not clear enough to name. The specimen was peripheral blood. This sequence originates from a man older than 75 with acute or convalescent COVID-19. CDR3 region: CASSQDSGPYNEQFF. The DNA sequence is as follows: TGTGCCAGCAGCCAAGATTCAGGCCCCTACAATGAGCAGTTCTTC.